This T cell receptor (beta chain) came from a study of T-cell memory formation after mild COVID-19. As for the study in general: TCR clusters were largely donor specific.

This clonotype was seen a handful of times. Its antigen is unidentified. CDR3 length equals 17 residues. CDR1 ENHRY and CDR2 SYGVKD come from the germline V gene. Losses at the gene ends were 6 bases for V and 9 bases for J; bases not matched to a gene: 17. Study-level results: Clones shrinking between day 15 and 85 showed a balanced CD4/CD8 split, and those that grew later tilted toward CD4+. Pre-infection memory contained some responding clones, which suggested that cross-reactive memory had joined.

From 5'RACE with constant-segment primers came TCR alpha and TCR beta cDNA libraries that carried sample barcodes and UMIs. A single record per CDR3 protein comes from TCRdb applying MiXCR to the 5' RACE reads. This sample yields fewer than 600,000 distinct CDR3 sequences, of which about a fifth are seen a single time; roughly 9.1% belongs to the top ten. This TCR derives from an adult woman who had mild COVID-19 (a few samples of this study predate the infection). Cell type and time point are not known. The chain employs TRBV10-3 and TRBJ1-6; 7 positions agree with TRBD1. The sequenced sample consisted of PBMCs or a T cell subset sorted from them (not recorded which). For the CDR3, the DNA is TGTGCCATCAGGGAAAACCCGATTACAGGGGCTGGTTCACCCCTCCACTTT. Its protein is CAIRENPITGAGSPLHF.